The next 21 T cell receptor beta chains were all read from a single sample in a study of T cell changes during pregnancy in multiple sclerosis (dated by TCRdb to about 2019). Receptor amplification or capture employed the immunoSEQ multiplex PCR assay. TCRdb stores this immuneACCESS table with in-frame sequences only. Part of the clones is absent; in the studies checked, under half of the shortfall reflects unresolved V genes, and no reason is known for the rest. The sample contains about 94,000 clones, 90% to 95% of them found a single time. 0.99% of the sample is held by the ten biggest clonotypes. The input for sequencing was peripheral blood, taken after pregnancy. These receptors were obtained from a female donor with multiple sclerosis, enrolled in a pregnancy study.

The chain employs TRBV7-2 and TRBJ2-5; possibly TRBD1 for D (6 bases). This CDR3 spans 15 amino acids. CDR1 SGHTA and CDR2 FQGNSA come from the germline V gene. V was shortened by 3 bases and J by 5 bases, with 16 bases between the two germline ends. CDR3 coding DNA: TGTGCCAGCAGCTTTGTCATGGGTCAGGGGGAGACCCAGTACTTC. Its protein product is CASSFVMGQGETQYF.

The V and J genes are TRBV7-9 and TRBJ2-3; 7 nucleotides align to TRBD1. The CDR3 extends over 16 amino acids. Germline CDR1 SEHNR, CDR2 FQNEAQ (reference sequence). J gave up 2 bases and V 5 bases, and 10 bases lay outside the gene matches. The CDR3 is CASSISPGQHTDTQYF. CDR3 nucleotides: TGTGCCAGCAGCATATCACCGGGACAGCACACAGATACGCAGTATTTT.

V usage is TRBV5-6 and J usage is TRBJ2-1; D uncertain. Deletions cut 2 bases from V and 9 bases from J, with 15 bases between. Germline CDR1 is SGHDT and CDR2 is YYEEEE. There are 14 residues in the CDR3. The DNA of the CDR3 is TGTGCCAGCAGCTTAGGTCTAGTGACGGCTGAGCAGTTCTTC. Encoded protein: CASSLGLVTAEQFF.

The chain couples TRBV28 to TRBJ2-1; D not certain. Trimming took 2 bases from V and 8 from J, leaving 10 bases between them. Germline V gene sequence: CDR1 MDHEN, CDR2 SYDVKM. This CDR3 spans 13 amino acids. CDR3 sequence reads: CASSLAGWDEQFF. CDR3 coding DNA: TGTGCCAGCAGTTTAGCCGGGTGGGATGAGCAGTTCTTC.

This chain links TRBV7-9 with TRBJ1-5; TRBD1 matches 8 bases. CDR1 and CDR2 from the germline V gene are SEHNR and FQNEAQ (reference sequence). There are 14 residues in the CDR3. The V gene end was trimmed by 3 bases and the J gene end by 6 bases; junction bases not matched to a gene: 4. In DNA form, the CDR3 reads TGTGCCAGCAGCTTTGGAACAGGGGGTCAGCCCCAGCATTTT. It is translated as CASSFGTGGQPQHF. Based on the CDR3 plus reference TRBV7-9 and TRBJ1-5, the full variable domain is DTGVSQNPRHKITKRGQNVTFRCDPISEHNRLYWYRQTLGQGPEFLTYFQNEAQLEKSRLLSDRFSAERPKGSFSTLEIQRTEQGDSAMYLCASSFGTGGQPQHFGDGTRLSIL.

This chain connects TRBV5-4 to TRBJ2-7; 7 nucleotides line up with TRBD1. The CDR3 is made up of 15 amino acids. Germline V gives CDR1 SGHNT, CDR2 YYREEE (reference sequence). J lost 0 bases, V lost 3 bases, and 6 bases had no gene match. The CDR3 DNA follows: TGTGCCAGCAGCTACGGGACAGATCGCTCCTACGAGCAGTACTTC. It encodes CASSYGTDRSYEQYF.

The rearrangement uses TRBV5-1 and TRBJ2-7; 8 positions match TRBD2. CDR3 size: 14 residues. With 4 bases clipped from V and 4 bases from J, the junction kept 7 bases outside the gene matches. Germline loops: CDR1 SGHRS, CDR2 YFSETQ. The chain's CDR3 is CASSRISGIYEQYF. The DNA for the CDR3 is TGCGCCAGCAGCAGAATTAGCGGGATTTACGAGCAGTACTTC. The full variable domain, rest sourced from reference TRBV5-1 and TRBJ2-7, is KAGVTQTPRYLIKTRGQQVTLSCSPISGHRSVSWYQQTPGQGLQFLFEYFSETQRNKGNFPGRFSGRQFSNSRSEMNVSTLELGDSALYLCASSRISGIYEQYFGPGTRLTVT.

The chain uses TRBV6-1 and TRBJ2-7; 7 bases match TRBD1. Per germline, CDR1 MNHNS and CDR2 SASEGT. The CDR3 spans 15 residues. V was clipped by 6 bases and J by 6 bases; unmatched bases: 14. CDR3 sequence: CASSPDRPAWSEQYF. The DNA for the CDR3 is TGTGCCAGCAGCCCGGACAGGCCTGCCTGGAGCGAGCAGTACTTC.

The chain recombines TRBV30 with TRBJ1-1; TRBD1 matches at 8 bases. V dropped 4 bases and J dropped 5; count of bases not matched to a gene: 6. This CDR3 spans 13 amino acids. The germline V gene encodes CDR1 GTSNPN and CDR2 SVGIG (reference sequence). CDR3 nucleotides: TGTGCCTGGACCGGACAGGGTATGACTGAAGCTTTCTTT. Translation: CAWTGQGMTEAFF.

V and J are TRBV30 and TRBJ2-1; TRBD2 matches at 7 bases. This CDR3 has 13 residues. Germline values: CDR1 GTSNPN, CDR2 SVGIG (reference sequence). The trim removed 4 bases at V and 5 bases at J, leaving 5 bases unmatched. CDR3: CAWNDGRNNEQFF. CDR3 in DNA: TGTGCCTGGAATGACGGGAGGAACAATGAGCAGTTCTTC.

The chain uses TRBV5-1 and TRBJ2-5, with 7 bases that match TRBD1. The junction had 8 bases not matched to a gene; V was cut back by 5 bases and J by 1 base. CDR1 and CDR2 from the germline V gene are SGHRS and YFSETQ. CDR3 length: 15 residues. The CDR3 spells CASRLSEGAQETQYF. The CDR3 DNA is TGCGCCAGCAGATTGAGCGAGGGGGCCCAAGAGACCCAGTACTTC.

The chain is built from TRBV20-1 and TRBJ2-2, with D possibly TRBD2 on 5 matching bases. In germline, CDR1 is DFQATT, CDR2 SNEGSKA (reference sequence). V was shortened by 3 bases and J by 9 bases, with 8 bases between the two germline ends. This CDR3 has 11 amino acids. The chain's CDR3 is CSARSGRELFF. CDR3 bases: TGCAGTGCTAGGTCGGGGAGGGAGCTGTTTTTT.

The chain couples TRBV6-6 to TRBJ2-1; 9 bases align to TRBD1. V lost 6 bases and J lost 2; bases outside the gene matches: 2. The germline V gene has CDR1 MNHNY and CDR2 SVGAGI (reference sequence). The CDR3 is made up of 14 amino acids. The CDR3 spells CASRGQGPYNEQFF. CDR3 nucleotide sequence: TGTGCCAGCAGGGGACAGGGACCCTACAATGAGCAGTTCTTC.

J is TRBJ2-7 and V is TRBV5-1; TRBD2 aligns across 11 bases. V shed 4 bases, J shed 0 bases, and the junction held 15 bases outside the gene matches. The CDR3 length is 19 residues. CDR1 is SGHRS and CDR2 is YFSETQ in the germline V gene. The CDR3 here is CASSPRPGLADPSSYEQYF. The CDR3 DNA sequence: TGCGCCAGCAGCCCACGGCCGGGACTAGCGGACCCGAGCTCCTACGAGCAGTACTTC.

This chain joins TRBV5-1 and TRBJ2-1, with D hard to call. Trimming took off 0 bases at V and 6 bases at J, with 10 bases between the two ends. CDR3 length: 14 amino acids. Germline V CDR1 and CDR2: SGHRS, YFSETQ. The CDR3 sequence is CASSLGDKANEQFF. CDR3 DNA: TGCGCCAGCAGCTTGGGCGACAAAGCCAATGAGCAGTTCTTC.

V and J are TRBV7-9 and TRBJ1-1, with 7 bases identical to TRBD1. Germline assignment: CDR1 SEHNR and CDR2 FQNEAQ (reference sequence). The CDR3 spans 17 residues. With V trimmed by 6 bases and J by 0 bases, 13 bases remained unmatched. CDR3 sequence (DNA): TGTGCCAGCAGAGGATACCGGACAGGAGACATGAACACTGAAGCTTTCTTT. Its translation: CASRGYRTGDMNTEAFF.

V is TRBV19 and J is TRBJ1-5; D may be TRBD1 (6 bases). V shed 3 bases and J shed 7 bases, with 13 bases lying between them. CDR1 and CDR2 from the germline V gene are LNHDA and SQIVND (reference sequence). The CDR3 contains 14 residues. CDR3 bases: TGTGCCAGTAGTATGGCACAGGGAGGGCAGCCCCAGCATTTT. Its translation is CASSMAQGGQPQHF.

The V gene is TRBV6-1, the J gene TRBJ2-7; 8 bases match TRBD1. CDR1 is MNHNS and CDR2 is SASEGT in the germline V gene. Trimming took 2 bases from V and 1 from J; bases not matched to a gene: 13. The CDR3 extends over 18 amino acids. DNA for the CDR3: TGTGCCAGCAGTGAATTGCTTCCTGGACAGGGCCAGTCCTACGAGCAGTACTTC. Its protein is CASSELLPGQGQSYEQYF.

This clone was detected once. The chain has TRBV28 and TRBJ2-1; TRBD2 matches 9 bases. The CDR3 runs 15 residues. Germline lookup yields CDR1 MDHEN and CDR2 SYDVKM. V was clipped by 5 bases and J by 4 bases; unmatched bases: 6. The CDR3 nucleotides read TGTGCCAGCAGTATAGCGGGAGATCATTACAATGAGCAGTTCTTC. Encoded protein: CASSIAGDHYNEQFF.

The chain combines TRBV27 with TRBJ2-7; D is possibly TRBD2 (5 bases). V shed 1 base and J shed 2 bases, with 12 bases lying between them. This CDR3 has 15 amino acids. CDR1 is MNHEY, CDR2 SMNVEV, per germline (reference sequence). The CDR3 DNA reads as TGTGCCAGCAGTTTATACTTACCTAGCCCCTACGAGCAGTACTTC. Amino acid sequence: CASSLYLPSPYEQYF.

V usage is TRBV27 and J usage is TRBJ2-7; perhaps TRBD1 as D (6 bases). Trimming cost V 5 bases and J 2 bases, with 13 bases left between them. The CDR3 has 14 amino acids. Per germline, CDR1 MNHEY and CDR2 SMNVEV (reference sequence). The CDR3 loop reads CASSPRGIPYEQYF. Here the CDR3 DNA reads TGTGCCAGCAGTCCCAGGGGAATCCCCTACGAGCAGTACTTC.